Presented here are 4 T cell receptor beta chains from one specimen sequenced in a study of neurological immune-mediated disorders. TCRdb reprocessed the 5' RACE reads via MiXCR and lists one record per CDR3 protein. The sample holds 35,000 to 55,000 distinct CDR3 sequences; nearly 6.5% are singletons and the top ten take roughly 0.5%. The sequencing input was CD4+ T cells from blood. Every receptor here comes from a woman aged 40 to 50 in good health.

This clonotype occurred many times. The chain has TRBV3-1 and TRBJ2-5, with D possibly TRBD2 on 6 matching bases. V was shortened by 4 bases and J by 2 bases, with 11 bases between the two germline ends. CDR1 is LGHDT and CDR2 is YNNKEL in the germline V gene (reference sequence). This CDR3 region has 14 residues. The CDR3, as DNA: TGTGCCAGCAGCCTCCTCGGGAGTCAAGAGACCCAGTACTTC. Its protein product is CASSLLGSQETQYF.

This clonotype was seen once. The chain uses TRBV16 and TRBJ1-2; no definite D call. CDR1 is KGHSY and CDR2 is FQNENV in the germline V gene. The CDR3 runs 15 residues. V shed 1 base and J shed 2 bases, with 11 bases lying between them. CDR3 in amino acids: CASSQYKAANYGYTF. CDR3 bases: TGTGCCAGCAGCCAATATAAAGCGGCGAACTATGGCTACACCTTC.

The V gene is TRBV20-1, the J gene TRBJ1-1, with D possibly matching TRBD1 (5 bases). The CDR3 runs 14 residues. The V end was cut by 5 bases, the J end by 1 base, with 14 bases between. Germline V gene sequence: CDR1 DFQATT, CDR2 SNEGSKA (reference sequence). As DNA, the CDR3 is TGCAGTGCTCCGGACACCAGTGGGAACACTGAAGCTTTCTTT. This gives the protein CSAPDTSGNTEAFF.

The sample holds many counts of this clonotype. V gene TRBV7-8 combines with J gene TRBJ2-7; 11 bases fit TRBD1. Per the germline V gene, CDR1 is SGHVS and CDR2 is FQNEAQ. This CDR3 region has 14 residues. V dropped 5 bases and J dropped 6; count of bases not matched to a gene: 6. CDR3 in DNA: TGTGCCAGCAGCCTCCGGGACAGGGGGTTCGAGCAGTACTTC. Protein product: CASSLRDRGFEQYF.